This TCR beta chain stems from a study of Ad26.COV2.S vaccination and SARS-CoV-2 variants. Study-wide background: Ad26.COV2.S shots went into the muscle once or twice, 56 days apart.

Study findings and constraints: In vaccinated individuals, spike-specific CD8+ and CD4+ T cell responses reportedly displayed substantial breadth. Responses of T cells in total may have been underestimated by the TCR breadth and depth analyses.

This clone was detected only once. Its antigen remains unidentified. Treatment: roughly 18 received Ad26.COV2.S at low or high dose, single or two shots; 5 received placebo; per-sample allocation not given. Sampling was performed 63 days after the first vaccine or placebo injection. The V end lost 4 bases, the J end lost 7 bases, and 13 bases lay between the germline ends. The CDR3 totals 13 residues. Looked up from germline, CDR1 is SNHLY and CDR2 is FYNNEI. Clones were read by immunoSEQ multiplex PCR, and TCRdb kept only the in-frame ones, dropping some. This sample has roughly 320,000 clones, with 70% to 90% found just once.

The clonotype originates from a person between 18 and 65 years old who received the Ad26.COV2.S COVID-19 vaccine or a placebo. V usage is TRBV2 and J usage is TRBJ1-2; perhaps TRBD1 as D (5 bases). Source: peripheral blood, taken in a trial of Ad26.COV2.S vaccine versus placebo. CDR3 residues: CASSADWGGGYTF. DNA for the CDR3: TGTGCCAGCAGTGCCGACTGGGGGGGTGGCTACACCTTC.